The rows below give T cell receptor beta chains drawn from one sample of a study of blood T cell repertoires in COVID-19. Some clones are missing from TCRdb's copy, which holds only in-frame ones; the method was immunoSEQ multiplex PCR. The repertoire holds approximately 150,000 clones, with around 83% as singletons. The sample was peripheral blood. The receptor set was obtained from a woman in her 70s who had recovered from COVID-19. Both conserved end residues are part of each CDR3. Fields, in order: CDR3 length, V gene, D gene, J gene, CDR3 protein, CDR3 DNA. A D gene is named only where the DNA matches it firmly.

>16|TRBV5-1|.|TRBJ2-2
CASSFLRERGTGELFF
TGCGCCAGCAGCTTTTTGCGGGAGAGGGGGACCGGGGAGCTGTTTTTT
>15|TRBV7-9|.|TRBJ1-5
CASSLDHSFNQPQHF
TGTGCCAGCAGCTTAGATCATAGCTTTAATCAGCCCCAGCATTTT
>15|TRBV28|TRBD2|TRBJ2-7
CASRFSGSPSYEQYF
TGTGCCAGCAGGTTCAGCGGGAGTCCCTCCTACGAGCAGTACTTC
>15|TRBV19|TRBD2|TRBJ2-2
CASSPGLAGTGELFF
TGTGCCAGTAGCCCGGGACTAGCGGGTACCGGGGAGCTGTTTTTT
>14|TRBV21-1|.|TRBJ2-5
CASSSAGGQETQYF
TGTGCCAGCAGCTCAGCGGGAGGCCAAGAGACCCAGTACTTC
>12|TRBV30|.|TRBJ1-2
CAWSVLGDGYTF
TGTGCCTGGAGTGTATTAGGGGATGGCTACACCTTC
>15|TRBV4-2|.|TRBJ1-3
CASSQGGGVENTIYF
TGTGCCAGCAGCCAAGGGGGGGGAGTAGAAAACACCATATATTTT
>12|TRBV5-8|.|TRBJ2-7
CASSYSQYEQYF
TGTGCCAGCAGCTATTCCCAGTACGAGCAGTACTTC
>15|TRBV5-4|.|TRBJ1-2
CASSLAVGQGYGYTF
TGTGCCAGCAGCTTGGCCGTAGGGCAGGGGTATGGCTACACCTTC
>15|TRBV9|.|TRBJ2-3
CASSVGPGGPDTQYF
TGTGCCAGCAGCGTAGGTCCCGGAGGGCCAGATACGCAGTATTTT
>19|TRBV5-1|TRBD1|TRBJ1-4
CASSGGPGTGIRTNEKLFF
TGCGCCAGCAGCGGGGGGCCCGGGACAGGGATTAGGACTAATGAAAAACTGTTTTTT
>14|TRBV25-1|TRBD1|TRBJ2-5
CASSGTGVVETQYF
TGTGCCAGCAGTGGGACAGGGGTGGTAGAGACCCAGTACTTC
>15|TRBV5-5|.|TRBJ1-1
CASSFWAGLNTEAFF
TGTGCCAGCAGCTTTTGGGCAGGGTTGAACACTGAAGCTTTCTTT